The 16 T cell receptor beta chains given below trace back to one sample, sequenced in a study of blood T cell repertoires in COVID-19. Data came from immunoSEQ multiplex PCR; TCRdb stores just in-frame clones and leaves some out. Found here are around 200,000 clones, approximately 83% of them singletons; the top ten hold over 6.5%. Material for sequencing was peripheral blood. All receptors derive from a woman in her forties with COVID-19, enrolled during active disease.

This clone was seen a few times. V and J are TRBV7-9 and TRBJ1-4; 12 bases match TRBD1. The CDR3 runs 14 residues. After removal of 4 bases from V and 11 bases from J, the junction contained 5 bases not matched to a gene. Germline-derived CDR1 and CDR2 are SEHNR and FQNEAQ (reference sequence). CDR3 sequence: CASSSRDRGQKLFF. The DNA of the CDR3 is TGTGCCAGCAGCTCCCGGGACAGGGGGCAGAAACTGTTTTTT.

V gene TRBV27 combines with J gene TRBJ1-5; TRBD1 is a possible D gene (6 bases). V was cut by 10 bases and J by 2 bases, with 9 bases left in between. In germline, CDR1 is MNHEY, CDR2 SMNVEV (reference sequence). The CDR3 loop spans 12 amino acids. In DNA form, the CDR3 reads TGTGCCACCAGACAGGGCAATCAGCCCCAGCATTTT. Protein: CATRQGNQPQHF.

The J gene is TRBJ1-4, the V gene TRBV5-1; 7 positions agree with TRBD1. The V and J ends lost 0 bases and 4 bases, in that order; junction bases with no gene match: 3. This CDR3 is 15 amino acids long. Germline V gives CDR1 SGHRS, CDR2 YFSETQ. CDR3: CASSLVAGGNEKLFF. CDR3 DNA sequence: TGCGCCAGCAGCTTGGTCGCAGGGGGTAATGAAAAACTGTTTTTT.

A single count supports this clone. CDR3 in amino acids: CASSGPGIGNTEAFF. In DNA, the CDR3 is TGCGCCAGCAGTGGGCCAGGTATCGGGAACACTGAAGCTTTCTTT. J is TRBJ1-1 and V is TRBV10-1, with D unresolved. The germline V and J ends were trimmed by 4 bases and 1 base, with 13 bases remaining between them. This CDR3 spans 15 amino acids. Germline V gene data show CDR1 as WNHNN and CDR2 as SYGVQD (reference sequence).

This chain connects TRBV3-1 (or the pseudogene TRBV3-2) to TRBJ1-6; weak D call: TRBD1 (5 bases). CDR3 length: 15 amino acids. With 3 bases removed from V and 4 bases from J, the gap between germline ends came to 10 bases. Germline CDR1 and CDR2: LGHDT and YNNKEL (reference sequence). The CDR3 sequence is CASSHVRGYNSPLHF. The CDR3, as DNA: TGTGCCAGCAGCCACGTAAGGGGTTATAATTCACCCCTCCACTTT.

The chain couples TRBV21-1 to TRBJ2-3; the table's D gene call, TRBD2, was not cross checked with the DNA. TRBV21-1 is described as a pseudogene. The CDR3 extends over 15 amino acids. The CDR3 sequence: CASSKPGDPTDTQYF. The CDR3 nucleotides are TGTGCCAGCAGCAAACCGGGGGACCCCACAGATACGCAGTATTTT.

V and J are TRBV5-1 and TRBJ2-3, with 9 positions matching TRBD2. CDR1 is SGHRS, CDR2 YFSETQ, per germline. Losses at the gene ends were 0 bases for V and 3 bases for J; bases not matched to a gene: 5. This CDR3 contains 16 residues. CDR3 residues: CASSLAAGGRTDTQYF. DNA for the CDR3: TGCGCCAGCAGCTTGGCGGCGGGAGGGCGAACAGATACGCAGTATTTT.

The rearrangement joins TRBV24-1 to TRBJ2-7; D gene ambiguous. There are 13 residues in the CDR3. Trimming pared 0 bases from V and 2 bases from J, leaving 4 bases between. The germline gives CDR1 KGHDR, CDR2 SFDVKD. In DNA, the CDR3 is TGTGCCACCAGTGATTTGCAAACCTACGAGCAGTACTTC. As protein: CATSDLQTYEQYF.

V usage is TRBV21-1 and J usage is TRBJ1-4; whether TRBD1, the table's D call, matches the DNA was not checked. TRBV21-1 is assigned pseudogene status. This CDR3 contains 19 residues. Here the CDR3 reads CASSLLGPQGAVTNEKLFF. Here the CDR3 DNA reads TGTGCCAGCAGCCTCCTAGGGCCCCAGGGGGCCGTCACTAATGAAAAACTGTTTTTT.

The V gene is TRBV9, the J gene TRBJ1-2; D might be TRBD1 (6 bases). CDR1 SGDLS and CDR2 YYNGEE come from the germline V gene. There are 15 residues in the CDR3. V lost 0 bases and J lost 7, with 16 bases in between. The CDR3 here is CASSVAGGRRGGYTF. The CDR3 region has the DNA TGTGCCAGCAGCGTAGCGGGGGGGCGCAGGGGTGGCTACACCTTC.

The V call is TRBV9, the J call TRBJ2-7; 7 nucleotides agree with TRBD2. Germline CDR1 reads SGDLS; CDR2 reads YYNGEE. V lost 3 bases and J lost 6; bases outside the gene matches: 12. CDR3 length equals 15 residues. The CDR3 sequence is CASSAPGGERGEQYF. CDR3 coding DNA: TGTGCCAGCAGCGCGCCCGGGGGAGAGCGGGGCGAGCAGTACTTC.

This CDR3 reads CASSLVPGTTEAFF. CDR3 DNA: TGCGCCAGCAGCTTGGTTCCAGGGACAACTGAAGCTTTCTTT. The chain carries TRBV5-1 and TRBJ1-1, with D perhaps TRBD1 (6 bases). V lost 0 bases and J 5 bases, leaving 11 bases between the germline ends. This CDR3 has 14 amino acids. Germline lookup yields CDR1 SGHRS and CDR2 YFSETQ.

The V and J genes are TRBV14 and TRBJ1-5; D uncertain. This CDR3 contains 15 residues. Trimming stripped 1 base from V and 4 bases from J, with 11 bases between. Germline V lookup: CDR1 SGHDN, CDR2 FVKESK. The CDR3 coding sequence is TGTGCCAGCAGCCAAGGGCAGGAGGAGAATCAGCCCCAGCATTTT. Amino acids: CASSQGQEENQPQHF.

V usage is TRBV5-1 and J usage is TRBJ1-1, with D possibly TRBD1 on 5 matching bases. CDR1 and CDR2 from the germline V gene are SGHRS and YFSETQ. The ends were cut back, 6 bases at V and 5 bases at J, with 8 bases in the middle. The CDR3 sequence is 11 residues long. CDR3 region: CASTRGTEAFF. In nucleotides, the CDR3 is TGCGCCAGCACCCGGGGGACTGAAGCTTTCTTT.

This clone showed up just once. This sequence joins TRBV19 and TRBJ1-1; 10 bases are shared with TRBD1. V gave up 5 bases and J gave up 5 bases; unmatched junction bases: 5. The CDR3 is made up of 14 amino acids. Germline CDR1 and CDR2: LNHDA and SQIVND (reference sequence). The CDR3 loop is CASSLGQGETEAFF. In DNA, the CDR3 is TGTGCCAGTAGTCTCGGACAGGGGGAGACTGAAGCTTTCTTT.

The rearrangement uses TRBV19 and TRBJ2-1, with D possibly TRBD2 on 6 matching bases. The length of the CDR3 is 17 residues. The germline V gene encodes CDR1 LNHDA and CDR2 SQIVND (reference sequence). The V end was cut by 4 bases, the J end by 7 bases, with 23 bases between. CDR3 DNA sequence: TGTGCCAGTAGTACATCCCGCGGGACCGCCAATTGGAATGAGCAGTTCTTC. Translating gives CASSTSRGTANWNEQFF.